This T cell receptor (beta chain) was found in a study of T-cell reconstitution after alpha-beta-depleted transplantation in children. Unique molecular identifiers were built into the TCRbeta library. TCRdb re-derived calls from the PCR reads in MiXCR, one entry per CDR3 protein. Of some 290,000 distinct CDR3 sequences in the sample, around 25% were seen once. Regarding this clonotype: Its antigen is currently unknown.

The germline V gene encodes CDR1 MNHEY and CDR2 SMNVEV (reference sequence). V shed 0 bases and J 4 bases; nucleotides not matched to a gene: 6. The CDR3 extends over 16 amino acids. Study findings and constraints: Recipient T cells and thymic progenitors that survived were the source of the high TCRbeta diversity seen at day 60 in some patients. Reports say that about two months after transplant, the alpha-beta T cells came out of several hundred graft clones that had expanded. Newly generated T cells supplied most T-cell counts and diversity one year post-transplant.

This chain uses TRBV27 with TRBJ1-5; 7 nucleotides agree with TRBD1. This TCR came from a male patient under 18 who had a stem cell transplant for acute lymphoblastic leukemia, so the T cells may come from the graft donor. The source was PBMCs, mostly from graft donor cells, collected 180 days after TCRalphabeta/CD19-depleted stem cell transplant. CDR3 DNA: TGTGCCAGCAGTTTATCGTGGGACAGTACAAATCAGCCCCAGCATTTT. Translated: CASSLSWDSTNQPQHF.